Sequencing of this T cell receptor (beta chain) was carried out in a study of shared clonotypes between healthy human individuals. Clones were sequenced by immunoSEQ multiplex PCR, and TCRdb holds only the in-frame ones, with some missing. This table has roughly 2,000,000 clones, 90% to 95% appearing once. CD45RO negativity and positive selection for CCR7 defined naive CD8 cells, a population that excluded terminally differentiated effector memory CD45RA+ cells. The CDR3 contains 18 residues. Trimming removed 2 bases from V and 3 bases from J; junction bases left unmatched: 15. CDR1 is MDHEN and CDR2 is SYDVKM in the germline V gene.

The specimen was naive CD8+ T cells from PBMCs. The rearrangement links TRBV28 to TRBJ1-1, with 7 bases identical to TRBD1. The sequence was obtained from a man between 18 and 35 years old in good health. Some clones in this sample may be carry-over from other donors' samples. The CDR3 reads CASSLEFRTGSRDTEAFF. The CDR3 nucleotides are TGTGCCAGCAGTTTAGAATTCAGGACAGGCAGTAGGGACACTGAAGCTTTCTTT.